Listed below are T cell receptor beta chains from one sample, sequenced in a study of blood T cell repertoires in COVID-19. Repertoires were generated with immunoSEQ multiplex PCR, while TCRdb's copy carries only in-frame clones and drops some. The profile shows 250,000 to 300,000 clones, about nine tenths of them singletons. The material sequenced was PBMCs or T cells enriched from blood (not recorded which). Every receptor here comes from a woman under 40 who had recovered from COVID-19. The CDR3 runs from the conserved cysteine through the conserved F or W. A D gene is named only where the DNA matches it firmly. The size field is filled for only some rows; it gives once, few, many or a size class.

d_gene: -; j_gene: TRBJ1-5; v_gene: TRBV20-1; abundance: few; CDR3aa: CSASGGGNSQPQHF; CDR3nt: TGCAGTGCTAGTGGGGGGGGCAATAGTCAGCCCCAGCATTTT
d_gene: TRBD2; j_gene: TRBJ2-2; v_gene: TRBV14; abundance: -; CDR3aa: CASSQVTSGTGELFF; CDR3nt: TGTGCCAGCAGCCAAGTTACTAGCGGGACCGGGGAGCTGTTTTTT
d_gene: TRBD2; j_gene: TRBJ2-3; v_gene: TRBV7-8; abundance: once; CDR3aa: CASSNVVLAEMTDTQYF; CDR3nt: TGTGCCAGCAGCAACGTAGTGCTAGCGGAAATGACAGATACGCAGTATTTT
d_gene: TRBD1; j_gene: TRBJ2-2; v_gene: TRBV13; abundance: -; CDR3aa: CASSTGTGITGELFF; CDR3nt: TGTGCCAGCAGCACCGGGACAGGGATAACCGGGGAGCTGTTTTTT
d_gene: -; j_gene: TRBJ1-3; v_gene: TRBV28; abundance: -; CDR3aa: CASSQFGAPGGNTIYF; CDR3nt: TGTGCCAGCAGCCAATTTGGCGCACCGGGGGGAAACACCATATATTTT
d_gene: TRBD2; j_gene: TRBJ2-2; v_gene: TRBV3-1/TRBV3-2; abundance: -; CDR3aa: CASSQATTSGYTGELFF; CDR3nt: TGTGCCAGCAGCCAAGCCACGACTAGCGGATACACCGGGGAGCTGTTTTTT
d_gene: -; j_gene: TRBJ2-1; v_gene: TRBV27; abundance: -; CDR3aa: CASSLRSDYNEQFF; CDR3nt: TGTGCCAGCAGTTTAAGAAGCGACTACAATGAGCAGTTCTTC
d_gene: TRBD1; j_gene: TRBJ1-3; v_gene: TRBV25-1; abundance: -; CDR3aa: CASSATGGNTIYF; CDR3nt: TGTGCCAGCAGCGCGACAGGGGGAAACACCATATATTTT
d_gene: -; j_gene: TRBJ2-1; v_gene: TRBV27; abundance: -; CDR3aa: CASSLSPTQGFSYNEQFF; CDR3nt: TGTGCCAGCAGTTTATCCCCGACGCAGGGATTTTCCTACAATGAGCAGTTCTTC
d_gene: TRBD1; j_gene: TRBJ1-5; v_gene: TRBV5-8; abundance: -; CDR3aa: CASRITGGGQPQHF; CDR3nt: TGTGCCAGCAGGATTACAGGGGGCGGCCAGCCCCAGCATTTT
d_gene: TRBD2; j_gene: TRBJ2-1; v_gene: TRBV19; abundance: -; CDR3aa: CASSIEGLAGMYNEQFF; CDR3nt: TGTGCCAGTAGTATAGAAGGACTAGCGGGAATGTACAATGAGCAGTTCTTC
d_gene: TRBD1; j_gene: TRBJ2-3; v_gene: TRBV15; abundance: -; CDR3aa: CATSLDRGLTDTQYF; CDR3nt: TGTGCCACCAGCTTAGACAGGGGGCTCACAGATACGCAGTATTTT
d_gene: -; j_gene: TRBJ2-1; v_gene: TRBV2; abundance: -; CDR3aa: CASTRLSSYNEQFF; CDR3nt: TGTGCCAGCACCCGACTTAGCTCCTACAATGAGCAGTTCTTC
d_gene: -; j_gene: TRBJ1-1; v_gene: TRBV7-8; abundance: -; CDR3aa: CASSPGVSALNTEAFF; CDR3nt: TGTGCCAGCAGCCCGGGGGTGTCCGCTTTGAACACTGAAGCTTTCTTT
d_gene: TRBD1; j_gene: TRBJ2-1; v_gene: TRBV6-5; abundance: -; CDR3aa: CASSRDRQGYNEQFF; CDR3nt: TGTGCCAGCAGCAGAGACAGACAGGGTTACAATGAGCAGTTCTTC
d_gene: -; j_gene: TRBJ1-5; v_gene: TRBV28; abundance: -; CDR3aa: CASSLDSLKDQPQHF; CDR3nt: TGTGCCAGCAGCTTGGACAGCCTGAAGGATCAGCCCCAGCATTTT
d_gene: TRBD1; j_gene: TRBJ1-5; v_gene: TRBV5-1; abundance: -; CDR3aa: CASSLGGQTNQPQHF; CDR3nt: TGCGCCAGCAGCTTGGGGGGACAGACCAATCAGCCCCAGCATTTT
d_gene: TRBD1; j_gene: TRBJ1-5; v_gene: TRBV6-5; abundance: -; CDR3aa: CASSYGTDNQPQHF; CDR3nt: TGTGCCAGCAGTTACGGGACAGACAATCAGCCCCAGCATTTT
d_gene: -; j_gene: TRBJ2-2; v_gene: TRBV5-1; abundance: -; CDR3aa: CASSSQGPTGELFF; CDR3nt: TGCGCCAGCAGCTCACAGGGTCCCACCGGGGAGCTGTTTTTT
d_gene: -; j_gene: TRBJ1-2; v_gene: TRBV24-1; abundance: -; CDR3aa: CATSDRTAGYGYTF; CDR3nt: TGTGCCACCAGTGATAGGACAGCCGGCTATGGCTACACCTTC
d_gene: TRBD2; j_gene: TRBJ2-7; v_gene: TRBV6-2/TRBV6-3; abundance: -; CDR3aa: CASSYTQRDSYEQYF; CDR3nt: TGTGCCAGCAGTTACACGCAGCGGGACTCCTACGAGCAGTACTTC
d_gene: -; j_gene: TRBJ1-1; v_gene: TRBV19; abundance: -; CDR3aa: CASIEEGMGTPYGPEAFF; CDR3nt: TGTGCCAGTATTGAGGAGGGGATGGGCACCCCTTACGGGCCTGAAGCTTTCTTT
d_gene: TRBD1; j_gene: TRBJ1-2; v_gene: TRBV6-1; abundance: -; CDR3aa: CASSEAAGTGYGYTF; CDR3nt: TGTGCCAGCAGTGAAGCGGCGGGGACAGGGTATGGCTACACCTTC
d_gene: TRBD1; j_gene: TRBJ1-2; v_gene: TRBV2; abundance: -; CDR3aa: CASSEGDRLWGYTF; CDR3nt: TGTGCCAGCAGTGAAGGGGACAGGCTGTGGGGCTACACCTTC
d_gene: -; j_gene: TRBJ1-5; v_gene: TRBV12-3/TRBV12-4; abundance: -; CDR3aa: CASSGQGFSPQHF; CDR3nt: TGTGCCAGCAGTGGACAAGGCTTTTCGCCCCAGCATTTT
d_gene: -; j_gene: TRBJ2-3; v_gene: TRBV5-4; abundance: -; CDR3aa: CASSFPNTDTQYF; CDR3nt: TGTGCCAGCAGCTTTCCCAACACAGATACGCAGTATTTT
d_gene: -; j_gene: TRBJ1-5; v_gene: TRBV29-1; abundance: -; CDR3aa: CSVTSSNQPQHF; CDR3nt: TGCAGCGTTACGAGTAGCAATCAGCCCCAGCATTTT
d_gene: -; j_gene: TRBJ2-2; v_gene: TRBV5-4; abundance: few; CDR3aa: CASSLWGPGAFGGGELFF; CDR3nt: TGTGCCAGCAGCTTGTGGGGTCCTGGCGCGTTCGGAGGCGGGGAGCTGTTTTTT
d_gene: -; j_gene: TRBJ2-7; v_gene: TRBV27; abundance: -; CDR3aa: CASSLWATRHTYEQYF; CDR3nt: TGTGCCAGCAGTTTGTGGGCGACAAGGCACACCTACGAGCAGTACTTC
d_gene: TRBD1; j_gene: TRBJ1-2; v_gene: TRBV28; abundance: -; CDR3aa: CASSLSPTFPNRDRQYGYTF; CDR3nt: TGTGCCAGCAGTTTATCGCCCACTTTTCCGAACAGGGACAGACAGTATGGCTACACCTTC
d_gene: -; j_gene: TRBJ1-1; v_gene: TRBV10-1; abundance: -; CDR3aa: CASSGDKTNTEAFF; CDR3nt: TGCGCCAGCAGTGGGGACAAGACGAACACTGAAGCTTTCTTT
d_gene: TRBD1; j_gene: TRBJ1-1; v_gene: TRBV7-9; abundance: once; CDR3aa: CASSLGRGDTEAFF; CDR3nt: TGTGCCAGCAGCTTAGGCAGGGGGGACACTGAAGCTTTCTTT
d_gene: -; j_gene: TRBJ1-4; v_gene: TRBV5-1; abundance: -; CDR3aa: CASSLIPGREMNEKLFF; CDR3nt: TGCGCCAGCAGCCTGATCCCGGGACGGGAGATGAATGAAAAACTGTTTTTT
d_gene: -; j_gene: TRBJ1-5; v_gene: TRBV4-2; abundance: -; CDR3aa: CASSQEADYQPQHF; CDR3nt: TGTGCCAGCAGCCAAGAGGCGGATTATCAGCCCCAGCATTTT
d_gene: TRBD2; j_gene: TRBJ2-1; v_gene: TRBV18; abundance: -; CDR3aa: CASSPNRGGDEQFF; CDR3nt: TGTGCCAGCTCACCAAACCGGGGGGGCGATGAGCAGTTCTTC
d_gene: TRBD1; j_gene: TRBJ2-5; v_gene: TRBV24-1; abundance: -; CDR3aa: CATSWTGNPTEGEETQYF; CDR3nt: TGTGCCACCAGTTGGACAGGGAACCCAACTGAGGGCGAAGAGACCCAGTACTTC
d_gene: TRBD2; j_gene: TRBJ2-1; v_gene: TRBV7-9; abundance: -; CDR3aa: CASSSGLYNEQFF; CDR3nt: TGTGCCAGCAGCTCGGGACTATACAATGAGCAGTTCTTC
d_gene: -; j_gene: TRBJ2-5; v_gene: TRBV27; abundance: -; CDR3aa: CASSHKETQYF; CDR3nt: TGTGCCAGCAGTCACAAAGAGACCCAGTACTTC
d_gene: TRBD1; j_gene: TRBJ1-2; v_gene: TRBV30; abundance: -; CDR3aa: CAWSLGTGVGGYTF; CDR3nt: TGTGCCTGGAGTCTAGGGACAGGGGTGGGTGGCTACACCTTC
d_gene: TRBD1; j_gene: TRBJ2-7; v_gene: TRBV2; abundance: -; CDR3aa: CASSEGTGSSYEQYF; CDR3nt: TGTGCCAGCAGTGAGGGGACAGGCTCATCCTACGAGCAGTACTTC
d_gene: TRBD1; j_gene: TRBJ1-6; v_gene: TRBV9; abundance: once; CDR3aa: CASRGQGIDSPLHF; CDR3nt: TGTGCCAGCAGGGGACAGGGAATCGATTCACCCCTCCACTTT
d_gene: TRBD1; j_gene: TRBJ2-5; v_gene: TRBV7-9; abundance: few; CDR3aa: CASSRRTGYLEETQYF; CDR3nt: TGTGCCAGCAGCCGACGGACAGGGTACCTTGAAGAGACCCAGTACTTC
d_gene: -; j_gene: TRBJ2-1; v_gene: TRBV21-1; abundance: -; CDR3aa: CARRGREGRNEQFF; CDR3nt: TGTGCCAGACGCGGGCGGGAGGGGAGGAATGAGCAGTTCTTC
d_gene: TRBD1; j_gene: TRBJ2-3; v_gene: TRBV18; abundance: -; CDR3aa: CASSQQGVTDTQYF; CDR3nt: TGTGCCAGCTCTCAACAGGGGGTAACAGATACGCAGTATTTT
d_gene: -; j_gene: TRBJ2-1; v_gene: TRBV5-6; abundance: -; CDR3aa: CASSLGAGDPQFF; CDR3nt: TGTGCCAGCAGCTTGGGGGCAGGGGACCCCCAGTTCTTC
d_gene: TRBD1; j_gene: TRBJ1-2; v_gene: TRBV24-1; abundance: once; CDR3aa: CATSGQGSYGYTF; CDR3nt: TGTGCCACCAGTGGACAGGGTAGCTATGGCTACACCTTC
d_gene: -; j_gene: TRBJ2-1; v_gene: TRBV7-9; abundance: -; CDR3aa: CASSRKYNEQFF; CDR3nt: TGTGCCAGCAGCCGTAAATACAATGAGCAGTTCTTC
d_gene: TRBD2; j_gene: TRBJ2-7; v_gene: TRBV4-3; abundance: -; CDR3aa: CASSRSGREGYEQYF; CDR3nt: TGCGCCAGCAGCCGAAGCGGGAGAGAGGGCTACGAGCAGTACTTC
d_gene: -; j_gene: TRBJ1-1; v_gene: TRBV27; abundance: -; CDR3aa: CASSIQGAWNTEAFF; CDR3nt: TGTGCCAGCAGCATACAGGGCGCGTGGAACACTGAAGCTTTCTTT
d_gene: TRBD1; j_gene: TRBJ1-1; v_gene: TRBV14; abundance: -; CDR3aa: CASSYYRGLDTEAFF; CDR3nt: TGTGCCAGCAGCTACTACAGGGGGCTGGATACTGAAGCTTTCTTT
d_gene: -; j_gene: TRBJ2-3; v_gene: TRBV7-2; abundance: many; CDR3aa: CASSLAGVRTDTQYF; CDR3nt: TGTGCCAGCAGCTTAGCGGGAGTGCGCACAGATACGCAGTATTTT
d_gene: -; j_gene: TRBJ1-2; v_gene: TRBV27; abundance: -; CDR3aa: CASSPWVGAGGYTF; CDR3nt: TGTGCCAGCAGCCCGTGGGTGGGGGCAGGTGGCTACACCTTC
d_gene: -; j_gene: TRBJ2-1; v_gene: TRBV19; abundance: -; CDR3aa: CASRTAYNEQFF; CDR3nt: TGTGCCAGTCGGACAGCTTACAATGAGCAGTTCTTC
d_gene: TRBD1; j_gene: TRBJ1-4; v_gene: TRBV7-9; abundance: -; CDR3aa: CASSQSDRDNEKLFF; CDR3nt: TGTGCCAGCAGCCAATCTGACAGGGATAATGAAAAACTGTTTTTT
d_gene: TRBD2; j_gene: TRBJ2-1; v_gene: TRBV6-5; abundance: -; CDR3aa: CASSYSTGGPTGEQFF; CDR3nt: TGTGCCAGCAGTTACTCTACGGGAGGGCCAACCGGTGAGCAGTTCTTC
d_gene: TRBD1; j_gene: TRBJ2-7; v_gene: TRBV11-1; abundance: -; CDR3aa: CASSLEAGTGSYEQYF; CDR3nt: TGTGCCAGCAGCTTAGAGGCCGGGACAGGTTCCTACGAGCAGTACTTC
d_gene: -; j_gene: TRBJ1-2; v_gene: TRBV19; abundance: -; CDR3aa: CASSQGWANYGYTF; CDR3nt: TGTGCCAGTAGCCAGGGTTGGGCTAACTATGGCTACACCTTC